The T cell receptor (beta chain) under discussion was sequenced for a study of T cell clonality in common variable immunodeficiency. The CDR3 is made up of 14 amino acids. Trimming cost V 3 bases and J 3 bases; bases outside gene matches: 1. Germline V gene sequence: CDR1 SGHVS, CDR2 FNYEAQ. This clone was counted at least ten times. The CDR3 extends 3 residues past the end of the read, so its final part is completed from the germline J gene. Clones were sequenced by immunoSEQ multiplex PCR, and TCRdb holds only the in-frame ones, with some missing. In total the sample includes tens of thousands of clones, none of them seen once.

Sample: peripheral blood mononuclear cells. This TCR derives from a person aged 18 to 75 in good health. The chain is built from TRBV7-6 and TRBJ2-1; 8 nucleotides match TRBD2. The sequenced CDR3 bases are TGTGCCAGCAGCTTCGGGGGGGTCTACAATGAG. Its translation: CASSFGGVYNE. The full CDR3 protein is CASSFGGVYNEQFF.